This TCR beta chain was profiled in a study of T cell responses to AZD1222 COVID-19 vaccine. Across the whole study: Second-dose intervals near 4 or 12 weeks were combined.

Note on this clone: What it recognizes is unknown.

V lost 4 bases, J lost 4 bases, and 21 bases lay in between. The CDR3 length is 17 residues. Overall study results and limits: Among the donors, most were white British and more were female, and clonal diversity was possibly underestimated. In the spike-specific TCR repertoire, nearly half reportedly target unmutated variant regions. Repertoire sampling was restricted to post-peak T cell response timepoints.

The method was immunoSEQ multiplex PCR; TCRdb's version includes in-frame clones alone and lacks a portion of them. The sample lists some 120,000 clones, around 85% occurring once. The gene calls are TRBV5-3 and TRBJ2-1, with D unresolved. TRBV5-3 is annotated as an ORF whose role is uncertain. Sequencing was performed on peripheral blood, taken on day 0 of AZD1222 vaccination. This clonotype originated in an adult in good health. In DNA form, the CDR3 reads TGTGCCAGAAGCAGACACAGTAAAACGTTTTGGTACAATGAGCAGTTCTTC. Residues: CARSRHSKTFWYNEQFF.